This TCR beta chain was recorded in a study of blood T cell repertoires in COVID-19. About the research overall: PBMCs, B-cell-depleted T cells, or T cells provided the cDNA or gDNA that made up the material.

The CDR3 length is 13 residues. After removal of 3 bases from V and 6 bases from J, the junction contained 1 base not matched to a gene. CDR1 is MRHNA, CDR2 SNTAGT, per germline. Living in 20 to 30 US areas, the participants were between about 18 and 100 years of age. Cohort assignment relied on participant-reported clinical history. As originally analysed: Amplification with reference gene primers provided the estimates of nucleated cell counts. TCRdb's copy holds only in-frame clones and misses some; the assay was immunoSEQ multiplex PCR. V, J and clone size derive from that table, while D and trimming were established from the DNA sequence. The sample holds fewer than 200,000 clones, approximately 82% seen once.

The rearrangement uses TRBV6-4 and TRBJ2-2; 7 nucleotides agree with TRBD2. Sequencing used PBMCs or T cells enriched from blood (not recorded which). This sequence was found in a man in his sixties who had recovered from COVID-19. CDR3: CASSEAGAGELFF. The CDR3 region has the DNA TGTGCCAGCAGTGAGGCGGGAGCCGGGGAGCTGTTTTTT.